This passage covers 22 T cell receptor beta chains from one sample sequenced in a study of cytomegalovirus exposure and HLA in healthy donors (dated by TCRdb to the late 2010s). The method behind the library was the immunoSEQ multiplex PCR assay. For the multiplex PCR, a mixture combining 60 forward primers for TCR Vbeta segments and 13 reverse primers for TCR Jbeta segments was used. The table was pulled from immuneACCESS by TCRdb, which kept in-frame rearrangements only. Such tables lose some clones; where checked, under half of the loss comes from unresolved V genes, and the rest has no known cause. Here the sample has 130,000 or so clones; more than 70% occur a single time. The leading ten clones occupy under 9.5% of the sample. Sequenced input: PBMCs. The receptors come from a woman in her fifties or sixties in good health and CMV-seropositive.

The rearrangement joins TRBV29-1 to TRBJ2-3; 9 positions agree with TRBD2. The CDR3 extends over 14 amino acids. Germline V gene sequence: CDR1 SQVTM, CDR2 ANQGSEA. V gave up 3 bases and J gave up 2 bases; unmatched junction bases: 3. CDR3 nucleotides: TGCAGCGTTGATGCTAGCGGGAACACAGATACGCAGTATTTT. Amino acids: CSVDASGNTDTQYF.

The chain's CDR3 is CASSSITWTGGGPQSGANVLTF. CDR3 nucleotide sequence: TGTGCCAGCAGCTCCATAACCTGGACAGGGGGCGGCCCTCAATCTGGGGCCAACGTCCTGACTTTC. The chain combines TRBV7-6 with TRBJ2-6, with 11 bases that match TRBD1. This CDR3 has 22 amino acids. V lost 4 bases and J lost 1; bases outside the gene matches: 18. Germline V gene lookup returns CDR1 SGHVS and CDR2 FNYEAQ.

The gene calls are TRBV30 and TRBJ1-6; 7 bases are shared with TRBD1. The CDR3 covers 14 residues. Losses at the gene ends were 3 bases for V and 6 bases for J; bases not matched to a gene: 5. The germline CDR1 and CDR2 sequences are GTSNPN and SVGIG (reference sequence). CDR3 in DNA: TGTGCCTGGAGCCACAGGGGTGGTAATTCACCCCTCCACTTT. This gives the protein CAWSHRGGNSPLHF.

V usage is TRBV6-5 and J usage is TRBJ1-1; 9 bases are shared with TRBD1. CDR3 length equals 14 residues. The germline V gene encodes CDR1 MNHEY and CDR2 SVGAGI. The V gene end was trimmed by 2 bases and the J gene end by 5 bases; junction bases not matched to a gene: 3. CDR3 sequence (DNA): TGTGCCAGCAGTTACCGGACAGGGGATACTGAAGCTTTCTTT. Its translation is CASSYRTGDTEAFF.

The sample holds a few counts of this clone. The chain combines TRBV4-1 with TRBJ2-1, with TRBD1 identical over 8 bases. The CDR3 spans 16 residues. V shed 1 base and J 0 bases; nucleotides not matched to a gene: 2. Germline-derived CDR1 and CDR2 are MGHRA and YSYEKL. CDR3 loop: CASSQGQGTSYNEQFF. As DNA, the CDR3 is TGCGCCAGCAGCCAAGGACAGGGGACCTCCTACAATGAGCAGTTCTTC.

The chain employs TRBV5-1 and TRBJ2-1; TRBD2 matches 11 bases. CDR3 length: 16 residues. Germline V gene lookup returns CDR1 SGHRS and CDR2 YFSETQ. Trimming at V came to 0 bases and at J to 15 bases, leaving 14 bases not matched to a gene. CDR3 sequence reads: CASSLGAGTSGAIRFF. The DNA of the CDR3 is TGCGCCAGCAGCTTGGGTGCCGGGACTAGCGGTGCTATCCGGTTCTTC.

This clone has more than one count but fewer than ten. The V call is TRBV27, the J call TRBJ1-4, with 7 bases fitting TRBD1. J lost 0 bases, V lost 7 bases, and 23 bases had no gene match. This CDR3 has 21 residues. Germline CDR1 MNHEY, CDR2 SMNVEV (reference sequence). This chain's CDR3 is CASTQTYPRDSIVSTNEKLFF. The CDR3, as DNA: TGTGCCAGCACCCAAACTTACCCCCGGGACAGCATAGTATCAACTAATGAAAAACTGTTTTTT. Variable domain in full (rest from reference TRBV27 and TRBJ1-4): EAQVTQNPRYLITVTGKKLTVTCSQNMNHEYMSWYRQDPGLGLRQIYYSMNVEVTDKGDVPEGYKVSRKEKRNFPLILESPSPNQTSLYFCASTQTYPRDSIVSTNEKLFFGSGTQLSVL.

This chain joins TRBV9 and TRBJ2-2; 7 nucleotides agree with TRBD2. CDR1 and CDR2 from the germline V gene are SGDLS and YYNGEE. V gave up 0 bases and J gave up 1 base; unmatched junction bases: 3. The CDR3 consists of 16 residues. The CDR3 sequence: CASSVDSGGNTGELFF. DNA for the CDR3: TGTGCCAGCAGCGTAGATTCGGGAGGGAACACCGGGGAGCTGTTTTTT.

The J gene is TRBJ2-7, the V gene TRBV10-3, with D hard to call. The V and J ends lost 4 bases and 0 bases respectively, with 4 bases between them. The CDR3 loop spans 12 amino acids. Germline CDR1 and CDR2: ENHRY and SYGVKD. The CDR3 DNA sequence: TGTGCCATCAGTGGTAGCTCCTACGAGCAGTACTTC. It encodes CAISGSSYEQYF.

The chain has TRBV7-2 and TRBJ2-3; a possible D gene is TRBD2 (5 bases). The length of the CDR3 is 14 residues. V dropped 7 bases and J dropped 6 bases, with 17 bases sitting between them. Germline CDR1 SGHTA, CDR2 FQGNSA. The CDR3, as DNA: TGTGCCAGCAACTATGACGGGAAGCTCGATACGCAGTATTTT. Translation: CASNYDGKLDTQYF.

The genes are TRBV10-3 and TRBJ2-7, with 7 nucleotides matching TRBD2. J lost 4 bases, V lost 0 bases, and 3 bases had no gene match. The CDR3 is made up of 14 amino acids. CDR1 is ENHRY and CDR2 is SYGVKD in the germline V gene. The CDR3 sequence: CAISESASGYEQYF. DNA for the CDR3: TGTGCCATCAGTGAGTCCGCTAGCGGTTACGAGCAGTACTTC.

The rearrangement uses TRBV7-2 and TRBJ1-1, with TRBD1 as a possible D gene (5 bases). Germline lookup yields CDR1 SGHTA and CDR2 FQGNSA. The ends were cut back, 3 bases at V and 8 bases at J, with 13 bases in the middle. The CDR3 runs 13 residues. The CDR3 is CASSFVGGDEAFF. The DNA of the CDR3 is TGTGCCAGCAGCTTTGTAGGAGGGGACGAAGCTTTCTTT.

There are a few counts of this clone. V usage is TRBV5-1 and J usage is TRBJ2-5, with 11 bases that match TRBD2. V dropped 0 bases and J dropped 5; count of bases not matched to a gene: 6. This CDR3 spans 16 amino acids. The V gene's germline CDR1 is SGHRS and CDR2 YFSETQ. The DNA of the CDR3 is TGCGCCAGCAGCTTGGAAATAGCGGGAGGGTCGGAGACCCAGTACTTC. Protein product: CASSLEIAGGSETQYF.

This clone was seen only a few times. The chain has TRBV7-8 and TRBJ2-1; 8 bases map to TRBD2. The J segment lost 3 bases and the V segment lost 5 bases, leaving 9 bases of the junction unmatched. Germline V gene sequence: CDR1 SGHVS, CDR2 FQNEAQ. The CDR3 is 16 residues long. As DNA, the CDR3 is TGTGCCAGCAGCCTCGCGGTTGCGGGGGGCTACAATGAGCAGTTCTTC. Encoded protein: CASSLAVAGGYNEQFF.

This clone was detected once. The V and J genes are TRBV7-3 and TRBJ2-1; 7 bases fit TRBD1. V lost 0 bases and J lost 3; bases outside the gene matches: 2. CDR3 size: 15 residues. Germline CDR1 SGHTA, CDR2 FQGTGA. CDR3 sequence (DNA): TGTGCCAGCAGCTTAACGAGACAGGGCTACAATGAGCAGTTCTTC. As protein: CASSLTRQGYNEQFF. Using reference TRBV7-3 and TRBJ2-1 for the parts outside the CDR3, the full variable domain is GAGVSQTPSNKVTEKGKYVELRCDPISGHTALYWYRQSLGQGPEFLIYFQGTGAADDSGLPNDRFFAVRPEGSVSTLKIQRTERGDSAVYLCASSLTRQGYNEQFFGPGTRLTVL.

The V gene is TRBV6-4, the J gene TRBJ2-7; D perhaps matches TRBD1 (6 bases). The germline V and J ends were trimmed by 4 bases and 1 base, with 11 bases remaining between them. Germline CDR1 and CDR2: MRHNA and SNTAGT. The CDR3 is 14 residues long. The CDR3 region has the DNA TGTGCCAGCAGTGTCCCAGGGGATTCCTACGAGCAGTACTTC. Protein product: CASSVPGDSYEQYF.

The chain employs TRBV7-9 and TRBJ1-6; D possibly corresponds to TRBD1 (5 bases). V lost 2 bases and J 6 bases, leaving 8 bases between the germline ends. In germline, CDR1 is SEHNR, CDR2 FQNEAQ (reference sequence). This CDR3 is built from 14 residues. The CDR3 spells CASSLMGGNSPLHF. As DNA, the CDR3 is TGTGCCAGCAGCTTAATGGGGGGTAATTCACCCCTCCACTTT.

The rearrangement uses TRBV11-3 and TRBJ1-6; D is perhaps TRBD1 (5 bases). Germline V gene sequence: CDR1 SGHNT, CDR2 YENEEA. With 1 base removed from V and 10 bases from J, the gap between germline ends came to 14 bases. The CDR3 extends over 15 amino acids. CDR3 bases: TGTGCCAGCAGCTTAGGATCAGGGTTTCGATCACCCCTCCACTTT. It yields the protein CASSLGSGFRSPLHF.

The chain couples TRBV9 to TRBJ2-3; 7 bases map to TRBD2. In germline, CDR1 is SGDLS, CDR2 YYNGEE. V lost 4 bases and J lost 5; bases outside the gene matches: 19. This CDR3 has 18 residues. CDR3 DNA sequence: TGTGCCAGCAGCCCAAGACCCCTTGGAGGCGGGGGTCTAGATACGCAGTATTTT. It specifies CASSPRPLGGGGLDTQYF.

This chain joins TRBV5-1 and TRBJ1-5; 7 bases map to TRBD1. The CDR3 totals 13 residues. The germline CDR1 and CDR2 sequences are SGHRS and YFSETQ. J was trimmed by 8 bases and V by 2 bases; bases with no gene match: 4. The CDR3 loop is CASSFTGVEPQHF. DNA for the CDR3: TGCGCCAGCAGCTTCACAGGGGTGGAGCCCCAGCATTTT.

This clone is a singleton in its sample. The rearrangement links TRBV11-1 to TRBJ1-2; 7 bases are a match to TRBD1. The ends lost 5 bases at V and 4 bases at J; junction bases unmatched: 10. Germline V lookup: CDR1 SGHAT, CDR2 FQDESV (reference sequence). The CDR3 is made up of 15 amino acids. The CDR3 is CASSPLQGWGYGYTF. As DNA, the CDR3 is TGTGCCAGCAGCCCCCTACAGGGGTGGGGCTATGGCTACACCTTC.

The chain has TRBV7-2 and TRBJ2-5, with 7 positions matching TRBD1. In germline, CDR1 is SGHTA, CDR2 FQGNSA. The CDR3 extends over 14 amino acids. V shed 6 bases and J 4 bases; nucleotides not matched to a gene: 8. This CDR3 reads CASRQGIGLETQYF. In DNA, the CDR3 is TGTGCCAGCAGACAGGGGATTGGACTAGAGACCCAGTACTTC. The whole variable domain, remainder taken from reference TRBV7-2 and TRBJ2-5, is GAGVSQSPSNKVTEKGKDVELRCDPISGHTALYWYRQSLGQGLEFLIYFQGNSAPDKSGLPSDRFSAERTGGSVSTLTIQRTQQEDSAVYLCASRQGIGLETQYFGPGTRLLVL.